These T cell receptor delta chains were read from a single sample in a study of Vδ1+ human thymocytes. TCRdb re-called clones from the multiplex PCR reads via CATT. The sample lists some 73,000 delta-chain clones; approximately 37% were seen once. Source material: Vdelta1+ gamma-delta thymocytes from the thymus. The receptor set was obtained from a boy under two years old who had congenital heart surgery. The CDR3 runs from the conserved cysteine through the conserved F or W. The D gene is left open where the match is weak. Clone sizes are given selectively: once, few, many, or a class where the clone is expanded.

j_call clone_size v_call d_call cdr3_nt cdr3_aa
TRDJ1 few TRDV1 TRDD3 TGTGCTCTTGGGGAAGACGGTCGGGAAAAGTACTGGGGGATACACTGTCAGACCGATAAACTCATCTTT CALGEDGREKYWGIHCQTDKLIF
TRDJ1 - TRDV1 - TGTGCTCTTGGGGAACGCGGCTTCCTCCATCTCCCACACACCGATAAACTCATCTTT CALGERGFLHLPHTDKLIF
TRDJ1 - TRDV1 - TGTGCTCTTGGGGAACTCGTCCTAGAGCCCACCGATAAACTCATCTTT CALGELVLEPTDKLIF
TRDJ1 - TRDV1 TRDD3 TGTGCTCTTGGGCCTCGGCCCTTTCCTACCCCGACTGGGGGAAGCATGTACACCGATAAACTCATCTTT CALGPRPFPTPTGGSMYTDKLIF
TRDJ1 - TRDV1 TRDD3 TGTGCTCTTGGGGAACTCGGGGCGCGGGTCTACTGGGGGATACATAAACTCATCTTT CALGELGARVYWGIHKLIF
TRDJ1 - TRDV1 TRDD3 TGTGCTCTTGGGAAGAGGCTACGTCGCTGGGGGATACTCGCTACGGCCGATAAACTCATCTTT CALGKRLRRWGILATADKLIF
TRDJ1 - TRDV1 - TGTGCTCTTGGGGAATGGGGGGTGGTGGCCCCGGAGATACGCGAAAGGGGGCCTTACACCGATAAACTCATCTTT CALGEWGVVAPEIRERGPYTDKLIF
TRDJ1 - TRDV1 TRDD3 TGTGCTCTTGGGGATAGGGCAATGCCTAAGGACTGGGGGTGGGGAGCGTACACCGATAAACTCATCTTT CALGDRAMPKDWGWGAYTDKLIF
TRDJ1 - TRDV1 - TGTGCTCTTGGGAACACTTCCTTCGGTTCAGGGGGCGATAAACTCATCTTT CALGNTSFGSGGDKLIF
TRDJ1 few TRDV1 TRDD3 TGTGCTCTTGGGGAACCCTTCTACTTCAGAGCCATCGTGGGGGATACGGGGGCCGATAAACTCATCTTT CALGEPFYFRAIVGDTGADKLIF
TRDJ1 many TRDV2 TRDD3 TGTGCCTGTGACACTCGGGGGATACGCGGCAGAGACGATAAACTCATCTTT CACDTRGIRGRDDKLIF
TRDJ1 few TRDV1 TRDD3 TGTGCTCTTGGTGCCCCGCGGTTGTTGGGATACGCAGGGGTCGCCGATAAACTCATCTTT CALGAPRLLGYAGVADKLIF
TRDJ1 few TRDV1 - TGTGCTCTTGGGGACCTCCGTTGGTCCCTGGGCACCGATAAACTCATCTTT CALGDLRWSLGTDKLIF
TRDJ1 - TRDV1 TRDD2 TGTGCTCTTGGGGAAAAGTTAGGGGGTTTTCCTACCAAATCATTTTACACCGATAAACTCATCTTT CALGEKLGGFPTKSFYTDKLIF
TRDJ1 - TRDV1 TRDD3 TGTGCTCTTGCCCATACGAAACACGGGTCCCAAGGAGGATACGCTAGGCTGGCCGATAAACTCATCTTT CALAHTKHGSQGGYARLADKLIF
TRDJ1 - TRDV1 TRDD3 TGTGCTCTTGGGGAAGGCCCTCCCCTCAACCTCACGTACTGGGGGATACGGAGGTACACCGATAAACTCATCTTT CALGEGPPLNLTYWGIRRYTDKLIF
TRDJ1 few TRDV1 TRDD3 TGTGCTCTTGGGGAACCGATTTCCGTACTGGGGGATTTTGACACCGATAAACTCATCTTT CALGEPISVLGDFDTDKLIF
TRDJ1 few TRDV1 - TGTGCTCTTGGGGAACTTCGTCGACATTCCAAGTACACCGATAAACTCATCTTT CALGELRRHSKYTDKLIF
TRDJ1 - TRDV1 - TGTGCTCTTGAGGACTACGATCGTCCTACCCTCACCCCTAACACCGATAAACTCATCTTT CALEDYDRPTLTPNTDKLIF
TRDJ1 few TRDV1 - TGTGCTCTCCTATCCGATTCTTCGGGGCCCCCCGATAAACTCATCTTT CALLSDSSGPPDKLIF
TRDJ1 - TRDV1 TRDD3 TGTGCTCTTGGGGACCCTTCCAAGTGGGGGATACTAGGCGACTACGATAAACTCATCTTT CALGDPSKWGILGDYDKLIF
TRDJ1 - TRDV1 - TGTGCTCTTGGGCCAGCTGGCCTTCCTGTACTGGGGGGGATTGTCTACTACACCGATAAACTCATCTTT CALGPAGLPVLGGIVYYTDKLIF
TRDJ1 once TRDV1 TRDD3 TGTGCTCTTGGGGAACTGGTTAAGACTGGGGGATATGCCAATATGCCCCGTTATTACACCGATAAACTCATCTTT CALGELVKTGGYANMPRYYTDKLIF
TRDJ1 - TRDV1 TRDD3 TGTGCTCTTGGGGAACGACCGGGGGATCCCCTTACGTACACCGATAAACTCATCTTT CALGERPGDPLTYTDKLIF
TRDJ1 - TRDV1 - TGTGCTCTTGGGGAAATCGGCCTTCCTAAGTACTGGGGTCGGACCGATAAACTCATCTTT CALGEIGLPKYWGRTDKLIF
TRDJ1 few TRDV1 TRDD3 TGTGCTCTTGGGCCCCAAGTAGATCCCGTACTGGGGGATACGGCCGATAAACTCATCTTT CALGPQVDPVLGDTADKLIF
TRDJ1 few TRDV1 TRDD3 TGTGCTCTTGGGGATCAGAGTCCTCCCTCCGGGGGATACGAGTACACCGATAAACTCATCTTT CALGDQSPPSGGYEYTDKLIF
TRDJ1 - TRDV1 - TGTGCTCTTGGGGTTCCGGCCTTCCCCCACTACTGGGGCACCTCCACCGGGGTAACCGATAAACTCATCTTT CALGVPAFPHYWGTSTGVTDKLIF
TRDJ1 - TRDV2 TRDD3 TGTGCCACCGGTGAACTCCCCTACTGGGGGATAAAGACCGATAAACTCATCTTT CATGELPYWGIKTDKLIF
TRDJ1 - TRDV1 TRDD3 TGTGCTCTTGGGGAACTAAGGGCTCCCAACTGGGGGATACCCTGCCGGGGCACCGATAAACTCATCTTT CALGELRAPNWGIPCRGTDKLIF
TRDJ1 few TRDV1 - TGTGCTCTTGGCCTAACGATCAGGATACCGCCATACTGTCCTTCCACCGATAAACTCATCTTT CALGLTIRIPPYCPSTDKLIF
TRDJ1 - TRDV1 TRDD3 TGTGCTCTTGGGGCGTCCGCCTGGGGGATACGAACCGATAAACTCATCTTT CALGASAWGIRTDKLIF
TRDJ1 - TRDV1 TRDD3 TGTGCTCTTGGGGAACCGGCCCCCATCCTACGTCCCCCCACTGGGGGATACGCCGATAAACTCATCTTT CALGEPAPILRPPTGGYADKLIF
TRDJ1 - TRDV1 - TGTGCTCTTGGGGAACTAACGGCGTCTTCCTTAAGTGGGGGGACCGATAAACTCATCTTT CALGELTASSLSGGTDKLIF
TRDJ1 - TRDV2 TRDD3 TGTGCCTGTGACACCGGGTGGGGATACGCCGGTAAACTCATCTTT CACDTGWGYAGKLIF
TRDJ1 few TRDV1 TRDD3 TGTGCTCTTGGGGAACCAGCCCTTCCGAAGGTACTGGGGGATACGTTACCCGATAAACTCATCTTT CALGEPALPKVLGDTLPDKLIF
TRDJ1 - TRDV1 TRDD3 TGTGCTCTTGGGGAACTCCTTACTCTGGGGGATACCGATAAACTCATCTTT CALGELLTLGDTDKLIF
TRDJ1 - TRDV1 TRDD3 TGTGCTCTTGGGAGATTTCCGTCCTGGGGGAGAAACTACACCGATAAACTCATCTTT CALGRFPSWGRNYTDKLIF
TRDJ1 - TRDV2 TRDD3 TGTGCCTGTGTCCCCGCTTACTGGGGGTCACTCATCTTT CACVPAYWGSLIF
TRDJ1 - TRDV1 TRDD3 TGTGCTCTTGGGGGACAACGAAAATACTGGGGGACCGTGAGAGCGTACACCGATAAACTCATCTTT CALGGQRKYWGTVRAYTDKLIF
TRDJ1 once TRDV1 TRDD3 TGTGCTCTTGGGGAAATTTCTACCTGGCAGTACTGGGGGATACGGAGCCAGTACACCGATAAACTCATCTTT CALGEISTWQYWGIRSQYTDKLIF
TRDJ1 - TRDV2 - TGTGCCTGTGACACCGATATCCGCTTACTTACGTATAAACTCATCTTT CACDTDIRLLTYKLIF
TRDJ1 - TRDV1 TRDD2 TGTGCTCTTGGGGAACCAGGCCTTCCTAGGTCTTGTAAACTCATCTTT CALGEPGLPRSCKLIF
TRDJ1 - TRDV1 TRDD3 TGTGCTCTTGGGGACCGTTATCTCCCGGGGTACTACTGGGGGATACGGGTGGCCGATAAACTCATCTTT CALGDRYLPGYYWGIRVADKLIF
TRDJ1 few TRDV1 - TGTGCTCTTGGGGAATTTCCCTTCCCAGGGAGAAGGGCCGATAAACTCATCTTT CALGEFPFPGRRADKLIF
TRDJ1 - TRDV1 TRDD3 TGTGCTCTTGGGGGACGAAATTCCTACCCGTACTGGGGGATACGCCAGCCGAACACGTGCACCGATAAACTCATCTTT CALGGRNSYPYWGIRQPNTCTDKLIF
TRDJ1 - TRDV1 TRDD3 TGTGCTCTTGGGGACTCCCGTGGGGGATACCCCTACACCGATAAACTCATCTTT CALGDSRGGYPYTDKLIF
TRDJ1 few TRDV1 - TGTGCTCTTGGGGAACCCCCGGCGGTTTATTCCGCCCTTTACACCGATAAACTCATCTTT CALGEPPAVYSALYTDKLIF
TRDJ1 few TRDV1 - TGTGCTCTTGGGGACTTCTTCAACTACACCGATAAACTCATCTTT CALGDFFNYTDKLIF
TRDJ1 - TRDV1 - TGTGCTCTTGGGGAACTCCCCCAACCCCTTTCCTACTGGGAGGACCATTACACCGATAAACTCATCTTT CALGELPQPLSYWEDHYTDKLIF
TRDJ1 - TRDV1 TRDD3 TGTGCTCTTGGGGAACTTCTCTGGGGGAGACGCAGACTCATCTTT CALGELLWGRRRLIF
TRDJ1 - TRDV1 - TGTGCTCTTGGGGAACTATCCCCTCGGGGGTGGGTTCATCTAACCGATAAACTCATCTTT CALGELSPRGWVHLTDKLIF
TRDJ1 - TRDV1 TRDD3 TGTGCTCTTGGGGAATGTGGGCACTGGGGGTTCACCGATAAACTCATCTTT CALGECGHWGFTDKLIF
TRDJ1 - TRDV1 TRDD3 TGTGCTCTTCTATTCCCTAACTACGTCGCGGGGGATACGCGTATAAGTAAACTCATCTTT CALLFPNYVAGDTRISKLIF
TRDJ1 once TRDV1 TRDD2 TGTGCTCTTGGGGACTCCCCGAGGTGGATTTCCTACGAGGGACCAAAGCTCCCCAACGAGCAAACCGATAAACTCATCTTT CALGDSPRWISYEGPKLPNEQTDKLIF
TRDJ1 once TRDV1 TRDD3 TGTGCTCTTGGGGAGTATCCTACGGATGATGTACTGGGGGTCCTCGATAAACTCATCTTT CALGEYPTDDVLGVLDKLIF
TRDJ1 - TRDV1 TRDD3 TGTGCTCTTGGGGAACTCTGGGTCGGGACTGGGGGATACAAACTGGTCGATAAACTCATCTTT CALGELWVGTGGYKLVDKLIF